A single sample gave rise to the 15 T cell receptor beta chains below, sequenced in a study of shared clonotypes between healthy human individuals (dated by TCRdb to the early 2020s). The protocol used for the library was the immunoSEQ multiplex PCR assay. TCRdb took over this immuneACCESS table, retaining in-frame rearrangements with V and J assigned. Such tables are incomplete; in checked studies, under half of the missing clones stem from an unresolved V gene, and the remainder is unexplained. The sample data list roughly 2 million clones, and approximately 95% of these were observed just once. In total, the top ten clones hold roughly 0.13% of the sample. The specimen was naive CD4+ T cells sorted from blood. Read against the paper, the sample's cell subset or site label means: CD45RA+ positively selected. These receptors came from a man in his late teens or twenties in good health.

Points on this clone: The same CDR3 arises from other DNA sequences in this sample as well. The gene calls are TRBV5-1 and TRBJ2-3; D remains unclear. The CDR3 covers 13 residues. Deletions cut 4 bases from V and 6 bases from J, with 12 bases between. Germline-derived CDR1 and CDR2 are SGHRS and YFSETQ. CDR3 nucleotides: TGCGCCAGCAGCCTGGGTGGTGCGGATACGCAGTATTTT. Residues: CASSLGGADTQYF. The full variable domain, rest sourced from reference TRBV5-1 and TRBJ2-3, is KAGVTQTPRYLIKTRGQQVTLSCSPISGHRSVSWYQQTPGQGLQFLFEYFSETQRNKGNFPGRFSGRQFSNSRSEMNVSTLELGDSALYLCASSLGGADTQYFGPGTRLTVL.

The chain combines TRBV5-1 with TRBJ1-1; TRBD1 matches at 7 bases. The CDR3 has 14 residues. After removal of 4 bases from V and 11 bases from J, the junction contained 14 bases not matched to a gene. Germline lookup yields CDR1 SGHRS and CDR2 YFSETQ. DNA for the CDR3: TGCGCCAGCAGCCATCTTCGACAGGGAGGATATGCTTTCTTT. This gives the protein CASSHLRQGGYAFF.

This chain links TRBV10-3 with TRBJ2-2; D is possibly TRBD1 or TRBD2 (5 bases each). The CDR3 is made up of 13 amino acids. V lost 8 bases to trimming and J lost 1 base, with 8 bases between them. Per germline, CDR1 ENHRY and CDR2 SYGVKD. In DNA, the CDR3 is TGTGCCATCGGGGGTGGGAACACCGGGGAGCTGTTTTTT. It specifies CAIGGGNTGELFF.

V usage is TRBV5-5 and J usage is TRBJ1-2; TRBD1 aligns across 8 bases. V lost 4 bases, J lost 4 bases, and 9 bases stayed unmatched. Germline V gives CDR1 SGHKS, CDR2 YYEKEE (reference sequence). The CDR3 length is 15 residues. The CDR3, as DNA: TGTGCCAGCAGCCTAAGGACAGGGTCTGGCTATGGCTACACCTTC. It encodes CASSLRTGSGYGYTF.

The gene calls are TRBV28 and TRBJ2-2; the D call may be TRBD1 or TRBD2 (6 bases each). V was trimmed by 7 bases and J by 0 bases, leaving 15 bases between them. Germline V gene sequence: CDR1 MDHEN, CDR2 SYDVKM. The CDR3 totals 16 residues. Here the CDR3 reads CASTPLGGTNTGELFF. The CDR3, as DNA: TGTGCCAGCACCCCCCTCGGGGGCACGAACACCGGGGAGCTGTTTTTT.

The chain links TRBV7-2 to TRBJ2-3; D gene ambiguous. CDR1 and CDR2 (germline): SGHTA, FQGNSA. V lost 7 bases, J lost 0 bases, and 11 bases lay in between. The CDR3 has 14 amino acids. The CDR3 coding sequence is TGTGCCAGCATCAACTGGTTAAGCACAGATACGCAGTATTTT. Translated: CASINWLSTDTQYF.

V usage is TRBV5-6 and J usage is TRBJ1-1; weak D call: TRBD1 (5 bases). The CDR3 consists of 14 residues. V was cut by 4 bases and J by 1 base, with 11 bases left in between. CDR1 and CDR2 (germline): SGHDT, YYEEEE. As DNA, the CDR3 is TGTGCCAGCAGCCGGGGGGAGACGAACACTGAAGCTTTCTTT. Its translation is CASSRGETNTEAFF. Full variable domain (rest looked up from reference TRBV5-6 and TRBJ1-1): DAGVTQSPTHLIKTRGQQVTLRCSPKSGHDTVSWYQQALGQGPQFIFQYYEEEERQRGNFPDRFSGHQFPNYSSELNVNALLLGDSALYLCASSRGETNTEAFFGQGTRLTVV.

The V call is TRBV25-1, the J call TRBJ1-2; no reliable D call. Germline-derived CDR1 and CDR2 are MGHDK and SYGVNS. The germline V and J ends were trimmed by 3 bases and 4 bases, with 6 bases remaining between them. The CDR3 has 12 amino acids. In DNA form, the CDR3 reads TGTGCCAGCAGTGAGAACCTCTATGGCTACACCTTC. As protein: CASSENLYGYTF.

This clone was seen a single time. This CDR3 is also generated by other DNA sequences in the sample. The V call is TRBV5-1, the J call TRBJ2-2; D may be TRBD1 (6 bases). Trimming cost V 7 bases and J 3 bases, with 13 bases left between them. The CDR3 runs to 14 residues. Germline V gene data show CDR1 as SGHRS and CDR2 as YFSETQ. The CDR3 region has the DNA TGCGCCAGCTCCGGCCAGGGGTACACCGGGGAGCTGTTTTTT. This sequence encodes CASSGQGYTGELFF. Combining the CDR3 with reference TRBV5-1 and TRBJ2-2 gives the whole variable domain KAGVTQTPRYLIKTRGQQVTLSCSPISGHRSVSWYQQTPGQGLQFLFEYFSETQRNKGNFPGRFSGRQFSNSRSEMNVSTLELGDSALYLCASSGQGYTGELFFGEGSRLTVL.

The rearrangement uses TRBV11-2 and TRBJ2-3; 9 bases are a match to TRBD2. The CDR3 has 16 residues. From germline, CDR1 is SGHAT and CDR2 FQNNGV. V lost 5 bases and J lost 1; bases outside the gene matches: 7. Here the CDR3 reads CASSGQTSGGTDTQYF. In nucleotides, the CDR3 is TGTGCCAGCAGCGGTCAGACTAGCGGCGGCACAGATACGCAGTATTTT.

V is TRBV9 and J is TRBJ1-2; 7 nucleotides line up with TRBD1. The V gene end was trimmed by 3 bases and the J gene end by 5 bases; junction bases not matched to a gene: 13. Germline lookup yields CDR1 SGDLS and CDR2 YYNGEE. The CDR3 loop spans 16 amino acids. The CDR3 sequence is CASSASRHRGQYGYTF. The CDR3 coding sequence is TGTGCCAGCAGCGCCTCTCGGCACAGGGGCCAGTATGGCTACACCTTC.

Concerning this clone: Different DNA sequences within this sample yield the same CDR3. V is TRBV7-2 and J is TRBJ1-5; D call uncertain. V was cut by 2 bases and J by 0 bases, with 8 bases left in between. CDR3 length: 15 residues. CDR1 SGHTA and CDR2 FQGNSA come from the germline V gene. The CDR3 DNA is TGTGCCAGCAGCTTACGGTTAGGTAGCAATCAGCCCCAGCATTTT. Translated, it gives CASSLRLGSNQPQHF.

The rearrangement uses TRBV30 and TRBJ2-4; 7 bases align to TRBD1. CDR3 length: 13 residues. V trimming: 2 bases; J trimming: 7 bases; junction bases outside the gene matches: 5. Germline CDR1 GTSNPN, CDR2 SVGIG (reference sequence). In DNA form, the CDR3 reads TGTGCCTGGAGTTCGACAGGGATGAACATTCAGTACTTC. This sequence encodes CAWSSTGMNIQYF.

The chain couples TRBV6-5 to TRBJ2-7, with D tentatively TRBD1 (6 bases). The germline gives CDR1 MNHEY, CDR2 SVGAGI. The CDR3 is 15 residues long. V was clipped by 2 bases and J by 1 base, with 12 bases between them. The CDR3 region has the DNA TGTGCCAGCAGTTACCGTCCGACAGGATCCTACGAGCAGTACTTC. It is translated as CASSYRPTGSYEQYF.

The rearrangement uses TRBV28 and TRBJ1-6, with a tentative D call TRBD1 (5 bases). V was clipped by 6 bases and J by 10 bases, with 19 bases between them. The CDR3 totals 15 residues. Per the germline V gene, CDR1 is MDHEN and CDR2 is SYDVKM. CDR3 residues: CASRDARQGLSPLHF. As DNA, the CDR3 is TGTGCCAGCAGGGACGCCCGTCAGGGACTCTCACCCCTCCACTTT. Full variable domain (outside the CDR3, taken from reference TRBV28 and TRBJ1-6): DVKVTQSSRYLVKRTGEKVFLECVQDMDHENMFWYRQDPGLGLRLIYFSYDVKMKEKGDIPEGYSVSREKKERFSLILESASTNQTSMYLCASRDARQGLSPLHFGNGTRLTVT.